This TCR beta chain was profiled in a study of type 1 regulatory T cells. The wider study: T-allo10 is an in vitro-generated, Tr1-enriched CD4 T cell product specific for alloantigen.

Concerning this clonotype itself: Its antigen remains unknown.

A single record per CDR3 protein comes from TCRdb applying MiXCR to the reads. The table shows about 62,000 distinct CDR3 sequences, with around 62% occurring only once. The V gene lost 1 base and the J gene lost 9 bases, with 10 bases spanning the gap. Germline CDR1 is SGHAT and CDR2 is FQNNGV. The CDR3 consists of 12 residues. The chain joins TRBV11-2 to TRBJ2-7, with D perhaps TRBD2 (6 bases). The clonotype originates from a human donor in good health. What was sequenced was cultured non-Tr1 T cells, either the whole culture or a sorted T cell fraction (not recorded which). The CDR3 nucleotides read TGTGCCAGCAGCTTAGGCCTCGGGGGGCAGTACTTC. It specifies CASSLGLGGQYF.